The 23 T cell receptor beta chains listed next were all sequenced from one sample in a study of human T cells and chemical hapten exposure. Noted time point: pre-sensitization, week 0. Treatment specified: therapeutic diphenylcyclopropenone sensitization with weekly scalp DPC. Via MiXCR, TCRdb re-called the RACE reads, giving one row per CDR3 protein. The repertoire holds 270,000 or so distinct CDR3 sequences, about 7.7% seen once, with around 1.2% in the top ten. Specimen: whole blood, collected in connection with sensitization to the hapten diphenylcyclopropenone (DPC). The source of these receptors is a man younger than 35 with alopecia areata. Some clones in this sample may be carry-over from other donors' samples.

DNA for the CDR3: TGTGCCAGCAGCCCAGGGGTCGGCACCGGGGAGCTGTTTTTT. Translating it yields CASSPGVGTGELFF. V usage is TRBV7-6 and J usage is TRBJ2-2, with D tentatively TRBD1 (6 bases). The CDR3 is 14 residues long. The V end was cut by 5 bases, the J end by 4 bases, with 11 bases between. Germline assignment: CDR1 SGHVS and CDR2 FNYEAQ.

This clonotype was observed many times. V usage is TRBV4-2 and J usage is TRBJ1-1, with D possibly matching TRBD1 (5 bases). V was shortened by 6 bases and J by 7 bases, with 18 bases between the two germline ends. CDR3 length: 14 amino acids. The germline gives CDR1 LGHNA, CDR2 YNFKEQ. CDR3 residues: CASRLGIGTFEAFF. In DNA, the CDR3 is TGTGCCAGCAGACTAGGTATCGGGACCTTTGAAGCTTTCTTT.

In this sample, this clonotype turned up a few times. The chain's CDR3 is CASSLLGRGATEAFF. Written as DNA, the CDR3 is TGTGCCAGCAGCTTACTTGGGAGAGGGGCCACTGAAGCTTTCTTT. The chain employs TRBV11-1 and TRBJ1-1; D possibly corresponds to TRBD1 (5 bases). The CDR3 is 15 amino acids. V lost 2 bases and J lost 4, with 14 bases in between. In germline, CDR1 is SGHAT, CDR2 FQDESV (reference sequence).

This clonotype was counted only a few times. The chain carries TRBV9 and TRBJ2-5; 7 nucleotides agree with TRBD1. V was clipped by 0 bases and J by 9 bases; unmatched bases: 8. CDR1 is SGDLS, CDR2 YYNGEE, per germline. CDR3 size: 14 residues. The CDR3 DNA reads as TGTGCCAGCAGCGTAGCTACTAGGGGACAGCCCCAGTACTTC. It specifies CASSVATRGQPQYF.

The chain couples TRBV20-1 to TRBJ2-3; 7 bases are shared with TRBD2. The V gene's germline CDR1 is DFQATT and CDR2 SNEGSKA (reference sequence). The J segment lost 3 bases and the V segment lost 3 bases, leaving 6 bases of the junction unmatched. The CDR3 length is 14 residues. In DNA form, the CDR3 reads TGCAGTGCTAGTGGGGGAGGGTTGACAGATACGCAGTATTTT. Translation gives CSASGGGLTDTQYF.

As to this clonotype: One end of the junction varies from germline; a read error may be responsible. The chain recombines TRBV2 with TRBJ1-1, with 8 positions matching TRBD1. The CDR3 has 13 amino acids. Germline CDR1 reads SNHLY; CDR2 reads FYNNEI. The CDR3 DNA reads TGTGCCAGCAGCCCGGGACAGGCCACTGAAACTTTATTT. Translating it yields CASSPGQATETLF.

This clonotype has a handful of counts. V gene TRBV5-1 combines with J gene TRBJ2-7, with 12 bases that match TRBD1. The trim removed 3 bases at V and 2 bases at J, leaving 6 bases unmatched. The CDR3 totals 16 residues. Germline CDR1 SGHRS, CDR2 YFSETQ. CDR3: CASSCAGTGGTYEQYV. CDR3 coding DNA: TGCGCCAGCAGCTGCGCCGGGACAGGGGGCACCTACGAGCAGTACGTC.

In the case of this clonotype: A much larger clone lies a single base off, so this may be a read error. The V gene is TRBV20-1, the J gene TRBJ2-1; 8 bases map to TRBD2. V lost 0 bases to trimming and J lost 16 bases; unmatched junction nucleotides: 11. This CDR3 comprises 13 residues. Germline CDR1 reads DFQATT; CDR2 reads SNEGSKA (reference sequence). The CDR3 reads CSARDLLAGPGFF. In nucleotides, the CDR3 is TGCAGTGCTAGAGACCTATTAGCGGGGCCGGGATTCTTC.

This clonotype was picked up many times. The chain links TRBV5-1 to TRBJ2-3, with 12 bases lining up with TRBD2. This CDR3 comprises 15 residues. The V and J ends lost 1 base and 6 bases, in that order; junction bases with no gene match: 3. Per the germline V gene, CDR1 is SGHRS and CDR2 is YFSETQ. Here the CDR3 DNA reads TGCGCCAGCAGCTTGAGGACTAGCGGGACCGATACGCAGTATTTT. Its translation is CASSLRTSGTDTQYF.

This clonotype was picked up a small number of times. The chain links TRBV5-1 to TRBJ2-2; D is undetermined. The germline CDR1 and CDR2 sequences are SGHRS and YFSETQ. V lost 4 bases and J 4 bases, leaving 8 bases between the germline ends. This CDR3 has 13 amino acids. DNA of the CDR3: TGCGCCAGCAGCCCGATCCTCACCGGGGAGCTGTTTTTT. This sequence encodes CASSPILTGELFF.

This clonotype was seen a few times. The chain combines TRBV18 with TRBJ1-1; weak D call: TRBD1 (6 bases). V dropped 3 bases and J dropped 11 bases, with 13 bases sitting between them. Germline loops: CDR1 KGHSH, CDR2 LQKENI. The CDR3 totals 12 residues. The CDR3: CASSPQGRDAFF. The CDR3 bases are TGTGCCAGCTCACCCCAGGGGAGGGACGCTTTCTTT.

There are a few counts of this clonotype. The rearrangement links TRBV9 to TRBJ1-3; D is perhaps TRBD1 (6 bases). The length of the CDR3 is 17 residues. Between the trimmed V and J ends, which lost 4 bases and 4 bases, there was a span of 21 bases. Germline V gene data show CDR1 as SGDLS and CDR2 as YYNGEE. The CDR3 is CASSFSPATGLGNTIYF. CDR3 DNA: TGTGCCAGCAGCTTCTCTCCGGCGACAGGACTAGGAAACACCATATATTTT.

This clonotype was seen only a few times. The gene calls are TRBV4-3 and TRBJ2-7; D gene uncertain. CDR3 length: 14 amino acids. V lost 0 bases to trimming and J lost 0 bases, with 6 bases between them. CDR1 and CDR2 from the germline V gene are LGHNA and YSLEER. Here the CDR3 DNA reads TGCGCCAGCAGCCAAGAGGTCTCCTCCTACGAGCAGTACTTC. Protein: CASSQEVSSYEQYF.

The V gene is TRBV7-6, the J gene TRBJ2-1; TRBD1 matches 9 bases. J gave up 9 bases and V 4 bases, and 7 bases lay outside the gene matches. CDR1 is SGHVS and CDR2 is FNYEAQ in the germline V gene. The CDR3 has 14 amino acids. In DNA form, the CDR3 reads TGTGCCAGCAGCTGGGACAGGGTGATGGGTGAGCAGTTCTTC. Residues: CASSWDRVMGEQFF.

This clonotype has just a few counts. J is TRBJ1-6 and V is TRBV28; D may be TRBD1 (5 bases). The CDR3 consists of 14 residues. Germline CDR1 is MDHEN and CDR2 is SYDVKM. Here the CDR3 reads CATIQGSYNSPLHF. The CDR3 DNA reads TGTGCAACAATTCAGGGCTCCTATAATTCACCCCTCCACTTT.

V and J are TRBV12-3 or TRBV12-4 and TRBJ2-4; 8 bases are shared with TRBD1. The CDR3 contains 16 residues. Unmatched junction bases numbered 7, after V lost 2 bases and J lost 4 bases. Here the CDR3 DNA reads TGTGCCAGCAGTTTATATGGACAGGGTGGTAAAAACATTCAGTACTTC. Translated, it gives CASSLYGQGGKNIQYF.

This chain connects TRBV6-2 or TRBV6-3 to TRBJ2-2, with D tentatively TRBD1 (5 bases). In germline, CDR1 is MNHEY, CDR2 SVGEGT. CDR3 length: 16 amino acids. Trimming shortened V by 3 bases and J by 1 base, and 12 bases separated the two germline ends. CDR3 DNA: TGTGCCAGCAGTTATCATCGGACAAGGAACACCGGGGAGCTGTTTTTT. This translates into CASSYHRTRNTGELFF.

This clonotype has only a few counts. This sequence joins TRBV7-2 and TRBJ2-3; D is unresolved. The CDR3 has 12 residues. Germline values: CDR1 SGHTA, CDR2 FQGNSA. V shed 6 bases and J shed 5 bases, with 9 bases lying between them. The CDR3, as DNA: TGTGCCAGCAGTTCCCCGGGAGATACGCAGTATTTT. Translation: CASSSPGDTQYF.

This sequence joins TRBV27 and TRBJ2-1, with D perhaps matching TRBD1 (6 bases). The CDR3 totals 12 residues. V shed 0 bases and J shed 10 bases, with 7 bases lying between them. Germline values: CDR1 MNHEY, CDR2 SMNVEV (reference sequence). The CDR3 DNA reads TGTGCCAGCAGTTTATCTAGGGGGGAGCAGTTCTTC. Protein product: CASSLSRGEQFF.

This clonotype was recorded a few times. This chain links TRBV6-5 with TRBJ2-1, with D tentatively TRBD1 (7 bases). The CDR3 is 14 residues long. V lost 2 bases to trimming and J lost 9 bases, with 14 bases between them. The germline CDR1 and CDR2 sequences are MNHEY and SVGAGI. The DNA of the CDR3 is TGTGCCAGCAGTTACACCTACAGGGGAGGTGAGCAGTTCTTC. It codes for CASSYTYRGGEQFF.

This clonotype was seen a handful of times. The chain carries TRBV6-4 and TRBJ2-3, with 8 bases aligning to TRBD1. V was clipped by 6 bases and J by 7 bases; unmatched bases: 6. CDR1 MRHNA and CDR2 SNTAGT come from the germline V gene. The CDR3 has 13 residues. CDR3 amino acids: CASSRTGSNTQYF. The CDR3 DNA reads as TGTGCCAGCAGCCGGACAGGGTCAAATACGCAGTATTTT.

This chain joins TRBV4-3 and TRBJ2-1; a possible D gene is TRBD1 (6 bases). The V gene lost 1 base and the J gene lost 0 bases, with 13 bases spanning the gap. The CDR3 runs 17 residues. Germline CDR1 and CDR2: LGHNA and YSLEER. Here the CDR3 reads CASSQVSGGYSYNEQFF. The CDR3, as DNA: TGCGCCAGCAGCCAAGTTAGTGGGGGCTACTCCTACAATGAGCAGTTCTTC.

The CDR3 protein is CASSISSTLPNYGYTF. The CDR3 DNA sequence: TGTGCCAGCAGCATTTCCTCGACGCTACCTAACTATGGCTACACCTTC. The V call is TRBV16, the J call TRBJ1-2, with no clear D. Germline CDR1 KGHSY, CDR2 FQNENV. The CDR3 length is 16 residues. Trimming shortened V by 5 bases and J by 0 bases, and 16 bases separated the two germline ends.